Sequencing of this T cell receptor beta chain was carried out in a study of PD-L1 blockade in urothelial cancer. Across the whole study: Across blood samples, T cells had a median count of approximately 130,000.

Noted time point: peripheral blood 6 weeks after treatment start. Metastatic or locally advanced urothelial carcinoma was present in the patients. The V gene end was trimmed by 4 bases and the J gene end by 5 bases; junction bases not matched to a gene: 6. Germline V lookup: CDR1 SGHNT, CDR2 YYREEE (reference sequence). The CDR3 is made up of 13 amino acids. This clone was counted a few times. TCR analog templates of synthetic origin were spiked into each PCR. Produced via immunoSEQ multiplex PCR; TCRdb's table is partial and in-frame only. The sample lists approximately 83,000 clones, around four fifths occurring once.

The source is a man between 65 and 85 years old with urothelial cancer. This sample comprised PBMCs, obtained around atezolizumab (anti-PD-L1) treatment. The chain combines TRBV5-4 with TRBJ2-7; 7 bases fit TRBD1. The CDR3 sequence is CASSRDRVNEQYF. CDR3 sequence (DNA): TGTGCCAGCAGCCGCGACAGGGTAAACGAGCAGTACTTC.